A single sample is the source of the 13 T cell receptor beta chains below, sequenced in a study of cytomegalovirus exposure and HLA in healthy donors. PCR employed 60 Vbeta and 13 Jbeta primers. TCRdb keeps only in-frame clones here, not all; method: immunoSEQ multiplex PCR. The sample holds roughly 150,000 clones, roughly 70% seen once. Sequencing input: PBMCs. The origin of the receptors is a male donor in good health and CMV-seronegative.

In its sample, this clone was seen once. The chain combines TRBV28 with TRBJ1-5; perhaps TRBD1 as D (6 bases). The germline CDR1 and CDR2 sequences are MDHEN and SYDVKM. The ends were cut back, 6 bases at V and 6 bases at J, with 18 bases in the middle. The CDR3 runs 15 residues. CDR3 residues: CASSFGTRGTQPQHF. The CDR3 coding sequence is TGTGCCAGCAGCTTTGGGACAAGGGGAACTCAGCCCCAGCATTTT. Looking up the rest from reference TRBV28 and TRBJ1-5 gives the full variable domain: DVKVTQSSRYLVKRTGEKVFLECVQDMDHENMFWYRQDPGLGLRLIYFSYDVKMKEKGDIPEGYSVSREKKERFSLILESASTNQTSMYLCASSFGTRGTQPQHFGDGTRLSIL.

The chain is built from TRBV4-2 and TRBJ1-2, with a possible D match to TRBD1 (5 bases). V was trimmed by 0 bases and J by 4 bases, leaving 12 bases between them. The CDR3 extends over 15 amino acids. Germline assignment: CDR1 LGHNA and CDR2 YNFKEQ. CDR3 in DNA: TGTGCCAGCAGCCAAGAGGCGGGGGGGAGCTATGGCTACACCTTC. Its translation is CASSQEAGGSYGYTF.

Turning to this clone: Compared with germline, one end of the junction differs, possibly owing to a read error. V and J are TRBV7-9 and TRBJ1-1; D remains ambiguous. Germline CDR1 SEHNR, CDR2 FQNEAQ (reference sequence). The CDR3 contains 12 residues. The CDR3 nucleotides read TGTTCCAGCAGCTTGGTTGAGATTGAAGCTTTCTTT. Its protein is CSSSLVEIEAFF. Supplemented by reference TRBV7-9 and TRBJ1-1, the full variable domain reads DTGVSQNPRHKITKRGQNVTFRCDPISEHNRLYWYRQTLGQGPEFLTYFQNEAQLEKSRLLSDRFSAERPKGSFSTLEIQRTEQGDSAMYLCSSSLVEIEAFFGQGTRLTVV.

This chain connects TRBV5-4 to TRBJ2-7; the match to TRBD2 covers 7 bases. This CDR3 contains 16 residues. V dropped 2 bases and J dropped 4; count of bases not matched to a gene: 12. Germline V gene data show CDR1 as SGHNT and CDR2 as YYREEE (reference sequence). This CDR3 reads CASSFGGETNPYEQYF. The DNA of the CDR3 is TGTGCCAGCAGCTTTGGGGGGGAGACAAACCCGTACGAGCAGTACTTC.

This clone showed up just once. Here the CDR3 reads CASSSGAQGYTF. The CDR3 DNA is TGTGCCAGCAGTTCAGGGGCGCAAGGCTACACCTTC. The rearrangement uses TRBV28 and TRBJ1-2, with D possibly TRBD1 on 6 matching bases. V was pared by 4 bases and J by 8 bases, with 11 bases between. This CDR3 is built from 12 residues. CDR1 is MDHEN and CDR2 is SYDVKM in the germline V gene.

The chain carries TRBV28 and TRBJ2-2; D remains unclear. The germline V gene encodes CDR1 MDHEN and CDR2 SYDVKM. V was pared by 3 bases and J by 1 base, with 15 bases between. This CDR3 comprises 17 residues. CDR3 DNA: TGTGCCAGCAGTTTTAGTGGCAGACTTTTGAACACCGGGGAGCTGTTTTTT. Amino acid sequence: CASSFSGRLLNTGELFF.

CDR3 in amino acids: CATSRSDRDNEQFF. CDR3 nucleotide sequence: TGTGCCACCAGCAGATCCGATCGAGACAATGAGCAGTTCTTC. The rearrangement links TRBV15 to TRBJ2-1; D is uncertain. Germline V gene sequence: CDR1 LNHNV, CDR2 YYDKDF (reference sequence). The CDR3 covers 14 residues. The V end lost 2 bases, the J end lost 5 bases, and 10 bases lay between the germline ends.

The gene calls are TRBV5-6 and TRBJ1-3; D remains ambiguous. Trimming removed 2 bases from V and 3 bases from J, with 9 bases in between. The germline V gene has CDR1 SGHDT and CDR2 YYEEEE. This CDR3 region has 14 residues. The chain's CDR3 is CASSFSSFGNTIYF. Here the CDR3 DNA reads TGTGCCAGCAGCTTTTCCTCCTTTGGAAACACCATATATTTT.

The V gene is TRBV6-1, the J gene TRBJ2-1; maybe TRBD1 (5 bases). The V end lost 6 bases, the J end lost 9 bases, and 9 bases lay between the germline ends. Germline values: CDR1 MNHNS, CDR2 SASEGT. The CDR3 has 11 residues. The CDR3 spells CASSQGFEQFF. Here the CDR3 DNA reads TGTGCCAGCAGCCAGGGATTTGAGCAGTTCTTC.

This clone was recorded a few times. The chain couples TRBV7-3 to TRBJ2-3, with 9 bases aligning to TRBD2. The CDR3 sequence is 16 residues long. From germline, CDR1 is SGHTA and CDR2 FQGTGA. Trimming at V came to 5 bases and at J to 3 bases, leaving 9 bases not matched to a gene. The CDR3 DNA reads as TGTGCCAGCAGCGCGCGGGCGGGGGGGCGGACAGATACGCAGTATTTT. Its translation is CASSARAGGRTDTQYF.

The V gene is TRBV7-6, the J gene TRBJ1-5; TRBD1 might be the D (6 bases). In germline, CDR1 is SGHVS, CDR2 FNYEAQ. CDR3 length: 14 amino acids. With 5 bases removed from V and 4 bases from J, the gap between germline ends came to 12 bases. CDR3 in amino acids: CASSPGQWNQPQHF. The CDR3, as DNA: TGTGCCAGCAGCCCAGGACAGTGGAATCAGCCCCAGCATTTT. Variable domain in full (rest from reference TRBV7-6 and TRBJ1-5): GAGVSQSPRYKVTKRGQDVALRCDPISGHVSLYWYRQALGQGPEFLTYFNYEAQQDKSGLPNDRFSAERPEGSISTLTIQRTEQRDSAMYRCASSPGQWNQPQHFGDGTRLSIL.

V is TRBV4-2 and J is TRBJ1-1, with D uncertain. CDR1 is LGHNA and CDR2 is YNFKEQ in the germline V gene. Trimming removed 1 base from V and 1 base from J, with 16 bases in between. The CDR3 runs to 17 residues. The CDR3 loop reads CASSQAPVGFGNTEAFF. The CDR3 nucleotides are TGTGCCAGCAGCCAAGCTCCGGTCGGTTTTGGGAACACTGAAGCTTTCTTT.

V usage is TRBV5-4 and J usage is TRBJ1-2; TRBD1 matches at 8 bases. Per the germline V gene, CDR1 is SGHNT and CDR2 is YYREEE (reference sequence). J lost 6 bases, V lost 3 bases, and 7 bases had no gene match. The CDR3 is 14 residues long. The CDR3 loop is CASSWGDRGHGYTF. The CDR3 DNA follows: TGTGCCAGCAGCTGGGGCGACAGGGGCCATGGCTACACCTTC.